This T cell receptor (beta chain) was obtained from a study of blood T cell repertoires in COVID-19. Germline lookup yields CDR1 MDHEN and CDR2 SYDVKM. Trimming cost V 4 bases and J 0 bases, with 12 bases left between them. The CDR3 is 15 amino acids. Sequencing was performed with immunoSEQ multiplex PCR; in TCRdb, only in-frame clones are kept and a portion is missing. This table holds some 110,000 clones, roughly nine tenths found once. The chain joins TRBV28 to TRBJ1-1; D call uncertain. This clonotype originated in a human donor with active COVID-19. The donor label of this sample is uncertain. Sequencing used peripheral blood. In DNA, the CDR3 is TGTGCCAGCAGTTCCCCCTTTGACATGAACACTGAAGCTTTCTTT. This translates into CASSSPFDMNTEAFF. Combining the CDR3 with reference TRBV28 and TRBJ1-1 gives the whole variable domain DVKVTQSSRYLVKRTGEKVFLECVQDMDHENMFWYRQDPGLGLRLIYFSYDVKMKEKGDIPEGYSVSREKKERFSLILESASTNQTSMYLCASSSPFDMNTEAFFGQGTRLTVV.